Below, 25 T cell receptor beta chains from the same sample are listed, as sequenced in a study of cytomegalovirus exposure and HLA in healthy donors. Researchers ran the PCR with 60 Vbeta and 13 Jbeta primers. Assay used: immunoSEQ multiplex PCR; TCRdb lists only in-frame clones, some missing. The sample lists 65,000 to 80,000 clones; around three quarters were seen once. The sequenced material came from PBMCs. The receptor source for this set is a woman aged 40 to 50 in good health and CMV-seropositive.

The rearrangement links TRBV4-1 to TRBJ2-1; TRBD2 might be the D (5 bases). Trimming stripped 1 base from V and 3 bases from J, with 13 bases between. Germline values: CDR1 MGHRA, CDR2 YSYEKL. This CDR3 contains 16 residues. This CDR3 reads CASSQVRLAFYNEQFF. For the CDR3, the DNA is TGCGCCAGCAGCCAAGTGAGGCTAGCTTTCTACAATGAGCAGTTCTTC.

The chain links TRBV7-6 to TRBJ2-3, with TRBD2 identical over 12 bases. Trimming took 4 bases from V and 6 from J; bases not matched to a gene: 11. Germline V gene lookup returns CDR1 SGHVS and CDR2 FNYEAQ. CDR3 length: 17 residues. The CDR3 bases are TGTGCCAGCAGCTCCCGCCCCAGACTAGCGGGGGAGGATACGCAGTATTTT. Translated, it gives CASSSRPRLAGEDTQYF.

The V gene is TRBV14, the J gene TRBJ1-5; D remains ambiguous. The CDR3 has 13 residues. Per germline, CDR1 SGHDN and CDR2 FVKESK. Trimming removed 3 bases from V and 4 bases from J, with 7 bases in between. CDR3 sequence: CASSQALNQPQHF. The CDR3 DNA is TGTGCCAGCAGCCAGGCCCTTAATCAGCCCCAGCATTTT. The full variable domain, rest sourced from reference TRBV14 and TRBJ1-5, is EAGVTQFPSHSVIEKGQTVTLRCDPISGHDNLYWYRRVMGKEIKFLLHFVKESKQDESGMPNNRFLAERTGGTYSTLKVQPAELEDSGVYFCASSQALNQPQHFGDGTRLSIL.

This sequence joins TRBV6-1 and TRBJ1-1; D not certain. V was cut by 6 bases and J by 1 base, with 15 bases left in between. The germline V gene has CDR1 MNHNS and CDR2 SASEGT. CDR3 length equals 15 residues. CDR3 bases: TGTGCCAGCAGCGAGTGGACTCAGACGAACACTGAAGCTTTCTTT. Protein: CASSEWTQTNTEAFF.

A single count supports this clone. CDR3 bases: TGCGCCAGCAGCCAAGATAATAGGGGGACGGGCAATCAGCCCCAGCATTTT. Translation: CASSQDNRGTGNQPQHF. This chain connects TRBV4-1 to TRBJ1-5, with D maybe TRBD1 (6 bases). Trimming stripped 0 bases from V and 2 bases from J, with 14 bases between. Per the germline V gene, CDR1 is MGHRA and CDR2 is YSYEKL. The CDR3 runs to 17 residues.

The chain couples TRBV19 to TRBJ2-1; 14 bases align to TRBD2. The CDR3 consists of 16 residues. Germline V gene data show CDR1 as LNHDA and CDR2 as SQIVND (reference sequence). J gave up 5 bases and V 6 bases, and 6 bases lay outside the gene matches. The CDR3 region has the DNA TGTGCCAGTAGCGGCATGACTAGCGGGAGGGACAATGAGCAGTTCTTC. Translating it yields CASSGMTSGRDNEQFF.

The chain is built from TRBV6-1 and TRBJ1-1, with TRBD1 matching 8 bases. Trimming cost V 3 bases and J 6 bases; bases outside gene matches: 9. This CDR3 has 15 residues. Germline values: CDR1 MNHNS, CDR2 SASEGT. The CDR3 is CASSDQGAPRAEAFF. CDR3 DNA sequence: TGTGCCAGCAGTGACCAGGGGGCGCCCCGGGCTGAAGCTTTCTTT.

This rearrangement joins TRBV6-5 to TRBJ1-2; TRBD1 might be the D (5 bases). V was cut by 2 bases and J by 0 bases, with 13 bases left in between. The germline CDR1 and CDR2 sequences are MNHEY and SVGAGI. The CDR3 has 16 residues. The CDR3 region has the DNA TGTGCCAGCAGTTACGGCGGGGGGAGTGCTAACTATGGCTACACCTTC. Its protein is CASSYGGGSANYGYTF.

The rearrangement uses TRBV2 and TRBJ2-7, with TRBD1 as a possible D gene (6 bases). The CDR3 is 15 residues long. V lost 6 bases and J lost 0, with 15 bases in between. Germline lookup yields CDR1 SNHLY and CDR2 FYNNEI. The CDR3 region is CASRPQGTPSYEQYF. The CDR3 nucleotides are TGTGCCAGCAGGCCCCAGGGGACGCCCTCCTACGAGCAGTACTTC.

The chain is built from TRBV6-1 and TRBJ1-5; D remains unclear. V was trimmed by 3 bases and J by 5 bases, leaving 20 bases between them. The CDR3 is 17 residues long. Per the germline V gene, CDR1 is MNHNS and CDR2 is SASEGT. CDR3 sequence: CASSDPRGVIRDQPQHF. The CDR3 DNA is TGTGCCAGCAGTGACCCGAGAGGTGTAATTCGGGATCAGCCCCAGCATTTT.

This clone was observed once. The V gene is TRBV30, the J gene TRBJ2-1; the match to TRBD2 covers 7 bases. The germline V gene encodes CDR1 GTSNPN and CDR2 SVGIG (reference sequence). V gave up 5 bases and J gave up 4 bases; unmatched junction bases: 5. The CDR3 spans 13 residues. Here the CDR3 reads CAWESGGYNEQFF. For the CDR3, the DNA is TGTGCCTGGGAATCCGGGGGGTACAATGAGCAGTTCTTC.

V usage is TRBV27 and J usage is TRBJ1-1; D uncertain. V was clipped by 3 bases and J by 8 bases, with 16 bases between them. The CDR3 sequence is 14 residues long. The germline CDR1 and CDR2 sequences are MNHEY and SMNVEV (reference sequence). CDR3 loop: CASSLWRGGVEAFF. For the CDR3, the DNA is TGTGCCAGCAGTTTGTGGCGAGGAGGTGTGGAAGCTTTCTTT.

V usage is TRBV15 and J usage is TRBJ1-2; 10 nucleotides align to TRBD1. This CDR3 spans 18 amino acids. V lost 0 bases, J lost 5 bases, and 12 bases stayed unmatched. Per the germline V gene, CDR1 is LNHNV and CDR2 is YYDKDF (reference sequence). The CDR3 DNA sequence: TGTGCCACCAGCAGAGAGACCGCGGGACAGGGGATTGTGTATGGCTACACCTTC. Its translation is CATSRETAGQGIVYGYTF.

As concerns this clone: One end of the junction varies from germline; a read error may be responsible. For the CDR3, the DNA is TGTGCCAGCAGACCCTCGGGGTATAGCCAACAGACCCAGTACTTC. Translation: CASRPSGYSQQTQYF. V gene TRBV13 combines with J gene TRBJ2-5; perhaps TRBD2 as D (5 bases). Germline CDR1 and CDR2: PRHDT and FYEKMQ (reference sequence). CDR3 length: 15 amino acids.

The CDR3 region has the DNA TGCGCCAGCAGTCAATACGGACAGGGTGATGGCTACACCTTC. Its translation: CASSQYGQGDGYTF. The chain uses TRBV23-1 and TRBJ1-2; TRBD1 agrees at 8 bases. TRBV23-1 is an ORF; its function is uncertain. This CDR3 has 14 amino acids. The ends lost 1 base at V and 6 bases at J; junction bases unmatched: 4.

This chain joins TRBV28 and TRBJ2-5; 8 nucleotides agree with TRBD2. Germline CDR1 reads MDHEN; CDR2 reads SYDVKM. This CDR3 region has 12 residues. Unmatched junction bases numbered 5, after V lost 11 bases and J lost 3 bases. CDR3 sequence: CAVAGGEETQYF. The CDR3 DNA sequence: TGTGCCGTGGCGGGGGGCGAAGAGACCCAGTACTTC.

The chain recombines TRBV28 with TRBJ1-2, with 8 bases aligning to TRBD1. This CDR3 region has 14 residues. Trimming took 3 bases from V and 4 from J; bases not matched to a gene: 4. Per the germline V gene, CDR1 is MDHEN and CDR2 is SYDVKM. CDR3 amino acids: CASSFTGGIYGYTF. Here the CDR3 DNA reads TGTGCCAGCAGTTTTACAGGGGGGATCTATGGCTACACCTTC.

This sequence joins TRBV11-3 and TRBJ2-1; 7 bases agree with TRBD1. CDR3 length: 14 residues. CDR1 SGHNT and CDR2 YENEEA come from the germline V gene. Trimming at V came to 1 base and at J to 3 bases, leaving 0 bases not matched to a gene. Here the CDR3 DNA reads TGTGCCAGCAGCTTAGGACAGGGCTACAATGAGCAGTTCTTC. Its translation: CASSLGQGYNEQFF.

The chain couples TRBV7-9 to TRBJ2-7, with 7 bases that match TRBD2. Germline CDR1 and CDR2: SEHNR and FQNEAQ (reference sequence). The CDR3 consists of 15 residues. Unmatched junction bases numbered 13, after V lost 5 bases and J lost 6 bases. In nucleotides, the CDR3 is TGTGCCAGCAGCGCCTGGTCGGGGGGAAATAGCGAGCAGTACTTC. It yields the protein CASSAWSGGNSEQYF.

The chain uses TRBV25-1 and TRBJ2-5; D is possibly TRBD1 (5 bases). Germline loops: CDR1 MGHDK, CDR2 SYGVNS. V shed 4 bases and J shed 3 bases, with 12 bases lying between them. CDR3 length: 14 amino acids. CDR3 sequence reads: CASSVGPREETQYF. The CDR3 coding sequence is TGTGCCAGCAGTGTAGGCCCCAGGGAAGAGACCCAGTACTTC.

The chain joins TRBV30 to TRBJ1-6, with D maybe TRBD1 (6 bases). V lost 0 bases and J lost 7, with 13 bases in between. The CDR3 loop spans 15 amino acids. The V gene's germline CDR1 is GTSNPN and CDR2 SVGIG (reference sequence). CDR3 sequence reads: CAWSVQGALNSPLHF. The CDR3 nucleotides are TGTGCCTGGAGTGTACAGGGAGCCCTAAATTCACCCCTCCACTTT.

V gene TRBV6-1 combines with J gene TRBJ2-1; D uncertain. Germline V gene data show CDR1 as MNHNS and CDR2 as SASEGT. Trimming shortened V by 1 base and J by 9 bases, and 4 bases separated the two germline ends. The CDR3 loop spans 11 amino acids. Written as DNA, the CDR3 is TGTGCCAGCAGTGAAGTCGGTGAGCAGTTCTTC. It is translated as CASSEVGEQFF.

This chain uses TRBV5-5 with TRBJ2-7, with D possibly matching TRBD1 (6 bases). V shed 1 base and J shed 1 base, with 6 bases lying between them. The CDR3 has 13 amino acids. The germline V gene has CDR1 SGHKS and CDR2 YYEKEE (reference sequence). The CDR3 DNA sequence: TGTGCCAGCAGCTTGCAGGGGTCCTACGAGCAGTACTTC. Translation: CASSLQGSYEQYF. Supplemented by reference TRBV5-5 and TRBJ2-7, the full variable domain reads DAGVTQSPTHLIKTRGQQVTLRCSPISGHKSVSWYQQVLGQGPQFIFQYYEKEERGRGNFPDRFSARQFPNYSSELNVNALLLGDSALYLCASSLQGSYEQYFGPGTRLTVT.

J is TRBJ2-3 and V is TRBV7-9; TRBD1 matches at 8 bases. The CDR3 has 15 amino acids. V shed 5 bases, J shed 2 bases, and the junction held 6 bases outside the gene matches. The germline CDR1 and CDR2 sequences are SEHNR and FQNEAQ (reference sequence). The CDR3 loop is CASSPGGGFTDTQYF. The CDR3 region has the DNA TGTGCCAGCAGCCCAGGGGGCGGTTTCACAGATACGCAGTATTTT.

The CDR3 reads CSVELRGPHEQYF. The CDR3 region has the DNA TGCAGCGTTGAGCTGAGGGGGCCGCACGAGCAGTACTTC. The genes are TRBV29-1 and TRBJ2-7, with TRBD1 matching over 7 bases. Per germline, CDR1 SQVTM and CDR2 ANQGSEA. Germline trimming cut 3 bases from V and 5 bases from J; bases unmatched to any gene: 7. This CDR3 region has 13 residues.